This T cell receptor (beta chain) derives from a study of blood T cell repertoires in COVID-19. For the study at large: Samples came from the United States, Italy and Spain, spanning acute and convalescent COVID-19. PBMCs, B-cell-depleted T cells, or T cells were the source of the cDNA or gDNA that made up the material.

Sequenced by immunoSEQ multiplex PCR; TCRdb stores in-frame clones only, minus some. The data show 450,000 or so clones, 80% to 90% seen once. CDR3 size: 16 residues. CDR1 is SGHTA, CDR2 FQGNSA, per germline. Unmatched junction bases numbered 9, after V lost 5 bases and J lost 4 bases. The origin of this receptor is a man aged 18 to 35 with COVID-19, enrolled during active disease. The specimen sequenced was peripheral blood. The genes are TRBV7-2 and TRBJ2-5, with TRBD1 identical over 11 bases. CDR3 sequence (DNA): TGTGCCAGCAGCCCCTGGACAGGGGGCATGGTAGAGACCCAGTACTTC. Translation gives CASSPWTGGMVETQYF.